The 2 T cell receptor beta chains below were found in one sample sequenced in a study of blood T cell repertoires in COVID-19. The table came from immunoSEQ multiplex PCR; TCRdb's copy has only in-frame clones and leaves some out. This table has approximately 240,000 clones, under 95% appearing once. Source material: PBMCs or T cells enriched from blood (not recorded which). The receptors were sampled from a woman between 18 and 29 years old who had recovered from COVID-19.

This clone has only a few counts. This chain joins TRBV6-5 and TRBJ1-2; TRBD1 is a possible D gene (5 bases). CDR1 and CDR2 from the germline V gene are MNHEY and SVGAGI. The CDR3 sequence is 13 residues long. Trimming shortened V by 2 bases and J by 2 bases, and 6 bases separated the two germline ends. CDR3 sequence reads: CASSYGGNYGYTF. In DNA form, the CDR3 reads TGTGCCAGCAGTTACGGGGGGAACTATGGCTACACCTTC.

This clone was detected only once. V is TRBV5-1 and J is TRBJ1-1, with 7 nucleotides matching TRBD1. CDR1 and CDR2 (germline): SGHRS, YFSETQ. The trim removed 2 bases at V and 3 bases at J, leaving 10 bases unmatched. The CDR3 is 16 residues long. Written as DNA, the CDR3 is TGCGCCAGCAGCTTTTCGCGAGGGGGCGAGGACACTGAAGCTTTCTTT. This codes for CASSFSRGGEDTEAFF.